The clone carrying this TCR beta chain was counted many times. What it binds is not known. The source of the sample is a study of blood T cells in healthy people across ages. Overall study results and limits: As naive T cell percentage varied, TCR beta diversity correlated strongly with it.

Sample-barcoded 5' priming and a J-beta primer mix drove a second PCR of about 6 to 12 cycles. TCRdb independently ran MiXCR on the 5' RACE reads; one entry per CDR3 protein. The sample consists of 650,000 or so distinct CDR3 sequences, under 65% of them appearing once. The authors isolated at least 6 million PBMCs per sample. The CDR3 is made up of 12 amino acids. Trimming stripped 5 bases from V and 4 bases from J, with 6 bases between. The V gene's germline CDR1 is LGHDT and CDR2 YNNKEL (reference sequence). The chain uses TRBV3-1 and TRBJ2-1; no reliable D call. The clonotype comes from a woman aged 80 or older in good health. Input material: blood. The CDR3, as DNA: TGTGCCAGCAGCGCACGATACAATGAGCAGTTCTTC. It translates to CASSARYNEQFF.